The clone carrying this T cell receptor beta chain was found many times. Sample time point: persistent/refractory GD, antithyroid drugs over 5 years with positive TRAb. TCR sequences were obtained from RNA taken from PBMCs. This sample is drawn from a study of regulatory T cells in long-lasting Graves disease. Both iRepertoire HTBI primers and Arm-PCR of CDR3 regions were used to build the TCR beta libraries. One entry per CDR3 protein results from TCRdb running MiXCR on the multiplex PCR reads. Here the sample spans approximately 400,000 distinct CDR3 sequences, 23% being singletons. The trim removed 6 bases at V and 0 bases at J, leaving 8 bases unmatched. Per germline, CDR1 SGHTA and CDR2 FQGNSA. CDR3 length: 15 residues.

The chain has TRBV7-2 and TRBJ2-7; 7 bases are a match to TRBD1. This TCR came from a female donor with Graves disease. The sample was peripheral blood mononuclear cells (PBMCs), taken when the disease was refractory, from a patient treated with antithyroid drugs. The CDR3 DNA is TGTGCCAGCAGTTCCGACAGGGCACCCTCCTACGAGCAGTACTTC. As protein: CASSSDRAPSYEQYF.